These T cell receptor beta chains were read from a single sample in a study of T-cell memory formation after mild COVID-19. TCRdb reprocessed the 5' RACE reads via MiXCR and lists one record per CDR3 protein. The table shows about 350,000 distinct CDR3 sequences, with roughly an eighth occurring only once. The source material was PBMCs or a T cell subset sorted from them (not recorded which). These receptors were taken from a man aged 18-30 years who had mild COVID-19 (a few samples of this study predate the infection). Cell type and time point are not known. Both conserved end residues are part of each CDR3. Fields, in order: J gene, V gene, clone size, D gene, CDR3 DNA, CDR3 protein. D genes are given only for firm matches. For some rows the clone size is stated as once, few or many, or as a class when expanded; others skip it.

J: TRBJ2-2
V: TRBV20-1
size: NA
D: NA
DNA: TGCAGTGCTAGGGACTTAGGGACGACCGGGGAGCTGTTTTTT
CDR3: CSARDLGTTGELFF

J: TRBJ2-1
V: TRBV12-3/TRBV12-4
size: many
D: TRBD2
DNA: TGTGCCAGCAGTTTAGCTAGCGGGGTCAATGAGCAGTTCTTC
CDR3: CASSLASGVNEQFF

J: TRBJ2-1
V: TRBV11-2
size: NA
D: TRBD2
DNA: TGTGCCAGCAGACGACTAGCGGGGGCCAATAAGAATGAGCAGTTCTTC
CDR3: CASRRLAGANKNEQFF

J: TRBJ1-2
V: TRBV7-9
size: many
D: NA
DNA: TGTGCCAGCATCCCCACAGGGTCCTATGGCTACACCTTC
CDR3: CASIPTGSYGYTF

J: TRBJ1-2
V: TRBV2
size: few
D: NA
DNA: TGTGCCAGCAGTGAAGAAATCGGGGCCTATGGCTACACCTTC
CDR3: CASSEEIGAYGYTF

J: TRBJ2-3
V: TRBV2
size: NA
D: NA
DNA: TGTGCCAGCAGTCAAACGGGGGTCACAGATACGCAGTATTTT
CDR3: CASSQTGVTDTQYF

J: TRBJ2-7
V: TRBV10-3
size: many
D: NA
DNA: TGTGCCATCAGTGCGGAGGGGAACGAGCAGTACTTC
CDR3: CAISAEGNEQYF

J: TRBJ2-3
V: TRBV9
size: NA
D: NA
DNA: TGTGCCAGCACCATAACTCCGGACCGGGGAGGCACAGATACGCAGTATTTT
CDR3: CASTITPDRGGTDTQYF

J: TRBJ2-3
V: TRBV12-5
size: NA
D: NA
DNA: TGTGCTAGTGGTGTAGAACCTAGCACAGATACGCAGTATTTT
CDR3: CASGVEPSTDTQYF

J: TRBJ2-1
V: TRBV4-3
size: few
D: NA
DNA: TGCGCCAGCAGCCAAGATCAGGGGTTTGGTGAGCAGTTCTTC
CDR3: CASSQDQGFGEQFF

J: TRBJ2-4
V: TRBV5-1
size: medium-sized
D: NA
DNA: TGCGCCAGCAGCTTGGGCCAGGGGGGAAACATTCAGTACTTC
CDR3: CASSLGQGGNIQYF

J: TRBJ2-1
V: TRBV10-3
size: few
D: NA
DNA: TGTGCCATCAGCCCCAGGGGCTCCTACAATGAGCAGTTCTTC
CDR3: CAISPRGSYNEQFF

J: TRBJ2-6
V: TRBV6-4
size: few
D: NA
DNA: TGTGCCAGCAGTGACCTATACAGGGCTGGGGCCAACGTCCTGACTTTC
CDR3: CASSDLYRAGANVLTF

J: TRBJ2-1
V: TRBV7-3
size: NA
D: NA
DNA: TGTGCCAGCAGCCTTGGCCACGGTCCCAATGAGCAGTTCTTC
CDR3: CASSLGHGPNEQFF

J: TRBJ2-3
V: TRBV7-8
size: NA
D: NA
DNA: TGTGCCAGCAGCCCGAAGGAGGGCGGAACGTACACAGATACGCAGTATTTT
CDR3: CASSPKEGGTYTDTQYF

J: TRBJ1-2
V: TRBV5-6
size: NA
D: NA
DNA: TGTGCCAGCAGCTTGTCCCCGGATAACTATGGCTACACCTTC
CDR3: CASSLSPDNYGYTF

J: TRBJ2-3
V: TRBV5-4
size: NA
D: NA
DNA: TGTGCCAGCAGCACCGGGCCTTCCCCCACAGATACGCAGTATTTT
CDR3: CASSTGPSPTDTQYF

J: TRBJ2-5
V: TRBV11-1
size: NA
D: NA
DNA: TGTGCCAGCAGCTTAACTCTAGCTGCAGAGACCCAGTACTTC
CDR3: CASSLTLAAETQYF

J: TRBJ1-5
V: TRBV12-3/TRBV12-4
size: many
D: NA
DNA: TGTGCCAGCAGTCGGAGAGATCAGCCCCAGCATTTT
CDR3: CASSRRDQPQHF

J: TRBJ1-1
V: TRBV12-3/TRBV12-4
size: NA
D: NA
DNA: TGTGCCAGCAGTTTAGTAGGGGAGAGGACTGAAGCTTTCTTT
CDR3: CASSLVGERTEAFF

J: TRBJ1-2
V: TRBV11-2
size: NA
D: NA
DNA: TGTGCCAGCAGCCCCGGGACACCCTATGGCTACACCTTC
CDR3: CASSPGTPYGYTF

J: TRBJ2-1
V: TRBV7-8
size: NA
D: NA
DNA: TGTGCCAGCAGCTTAAACCCCTACAATGAGCAGTTCTTC
CDR3: CASSLNPYNEQFF

J: TRBJ2-5
V: TRBV5-1
size: NA
D: TRBD1
DNA: TGCGCCAGCAGCTTGGGGACAGGGGCCCAAGAGACCCAGTACTTC
CDR3: CASSLGTGAQETQYF

J: TRBJ1-1
V: TRBV2
size: few
D: TRBD1
DNA: TGTGCCAGCAGTGAAGCTAGGGACAGGGGCCCTGAAGCTTTCTTT
CDR3: CASSEARDRGPEAFF

J: TRBJ1-5
V: TRBV20-1
size: NA
D: TRBD1
DNA: TGCAGTGCTAGAGATAGGTCAGGGGGTCAGCCCCAGCATTTT
CDR3: CSARDRSGGQPQHF

J: TRBJ1-2
V: TRBV30
size: few
D: TRBD1
DNA: TGTGCCTCCATAGGACAGGGGGGTAACTATGGCTACACCTTC
CDR3: CASIGQGGNYGYTF